Each of the 21 T cell receptor beta chains below was sequenced from the same sample in a study of T cell repertoires in cytomegalovirus infection. MiXCR was run by TCRdb on the reads, yielding one entry per CDR3 protein. In the table there are around 230,000 distinct CDR3 sequences, 35% to 40% of which are singletons. No antigens are known for them. Sequences were derived from CD8+ T cells from cultured PBMCs, sampled from culture after CMV antigen stimulation. The receptors come from a human donor in good health (CMV status not recorded). Some clones in this sample may be carry-over from other donors' samples.

The V and J genes are TRBV6-2 or TRBV6-3 and TRBJ2-7; D is unresolved. The V end lost 2 bases, the J end lost 1 base, and 6 bases lay between the germline ends. The CDR3 extends over 13 amino acids. Germline V gives CDR1 MNHEY, CDR2 SVGEGT. The CDR3 protein is CASSYQVSYEQYF. CDR3 nucleotides: TGTGCCAGCAGTTACCAAGTTTCCTACGAGCAGTACTTC.

The chain links TRBV11-2 to TRBJ2-3; 13 bases line up with TRBD2. Unmatched junction bases numbered 16, after V lost 5 bases and J lost 5 bases. This CDR3 spans 19 amino acids. Germline V gene data show CDR1 as SGHAT and CDR2 as FQNNGV. CDR3 bases: TGTGCCAGCAGCGCCCCTTCTGGACTAGCGGGGGCCCTCCGAGATACGCAGTATTTT. It codes for CASSAPSGLAGALRDTQYF.

This clonotype was observed a handful of times. This chain connects TRBV12-3 or TRBV12-4 to TRBJ2-6; D is unresolved. Trimming removed 8 bases from V and 0 bases from J, with 14 bases in between. This CDR3 spans 16 amino acids. DNA for the CDR3: TGTGCCAGCGGGTCCTTCCTGAGCTCTGGGGCCAACGTCCTGACTTTC. Encoded protein: CASGSFLSSGANVLTF.

This clonotype occurred a few times. The rearrangement links TRBV27 to TRBJ1-5, with D maybe TRBD1 (5 bases). The CDR3 has 13 residues. Per germline, CDR1 MNHEY and CDR2 SMNVEV (reference sequence). V was clipped by 6 bases and J by 7 bases, with 13 bases between them. The CDR3 bases are TGTGCCAGCAGCCGGGACTCTGAACAGCCCCAGCATTTT. Translated: CASSRDSEQPQHF.

The chain recombines TRBV12-3 or TRBV12-4 with TRBJ2-3; unclear D gene. This CDR3 is built from 19 residues. V dropped 7 bases and J dropped 6 bases, with 32 bases sitting between them. For the CDR3, the DNA is TGTGCCAGCACCCAATCGGGCGCCAAACCCACCTGGGTAGGTGATACGCAGTATTTT. Its translation is CASTQSGAKPTWVGDTQYF.

The chain carries TRBV6-5 and TRBJ1-2; D not certain. Per germline, CDR1 MNHEY and CDR2 SVGAGI. This CDR3 contains 11 residues. V was cut by 11 bases and J by 7 bases, with 14 bases left in between. The CDR3 loop reads CAGLGIGGYTF. CDR3 DNA sequence: TGTGCCGGACTCGGGATCGGTGGCTACACCTTC.

This clonotype was seen only a few times. CDR3 in DNA: TGTGCCAGCAGCCAAGAAGGGACAGACCTCTCCTACGAGCAGTACTTC. Translation gives CASSQEGTDLSYEQYF. V gene TRBV4-2 combines with J gene TRBJ2-7, with TRBD1 matching over 7 bases. The V gene end was trimmed by 0 bases and the J gene end by 0 bases; junction bases not matched to a gene: 5. Germline assignment: CDR1 LGHNA and CDR2 YNFKEQ. The CDR3 runs 16 residues.

This clonotype has only a few counts. The chain combines TRBV2 with TRBJ2-2, with D perhaps TRBD1 (5 bases). The germline CDR1 and CDR2 sequences are SNHLY and FYNNEI. The CDR3 spans 13 residues. Trimming took 6 bases from V and 1 from J, leaving 6 bases between them. The CDR3 spells CASSQGNTGELFF. CDR3 nucleotide sequence: TGTGCCAGCAGCCAGGGGAACACCGGGGAGCTGTTTTTT.

This clonotype was counted between two and nine times. This chain connects TRBV7-9 to TRBJ2-7; 7 nucleotides align to TRBD1. V dropped 2 bases and J dropped 4; count of bases not matched to a gene: 8. Germline loops: CDR1 SEHNR, CDR2 FQNEAQ (reference sequence). This CDR3 has 15 amino acids. The CDR3 reads CASSLRQGNQYEQYF. CDR3 DNA sequence: TGTGCCAGCAGCTTAAGACAGGGTAATCAGTACGAGCAGTACTTC.

The chain links TRBV6-1 to TRBJ2-3; D may be TRBD1 (6 bases). CDR3 length: 15 residues. V was shortened by 3 bases and J by 6 bases, with 16 bases between the two germline ends. Germline V CDR1 and CDR2: MNHNS, SASEGT. CDR3 loop: CASSEDSVGMDTQYF. The CDR3 nucleotides read TGTGCCAGCAGTGAGGACAGCGTCGGCATGGATACGCAGTATTTT.

This clonotype was counted between two and nine times. The rearrangement links TRBV20-1 to TRBJ1-2, with D possibly TRBD1 on 6 matching bases. This CDR3 region has 13 residues. Trimming took 6 bases from V and 5 from J, leaving 16 bases between them. Germline V CDR1 and CDR2: DFQATT, SNEGSKA (reference sequence). In DNA form, the CDR3 reads TGCAGTGCCCCTCCGGGGGCTCGTTATGGCTACACCTTC. Translating it yields CSAPPGARYGYTF.

The CDR3 DNA is TGTGCCAGCAGTTTAGGCAGGGCGTACACAGATACGCAGTATTTT. Translating gives CASSLGRAYTDTQYF. The chain recombines TRBV28 with TRBJ2-3; the D gene is possibly TRBD1 (5 bases). Germline values: CDR1 MDHEN, CDR2 SYDVKM. V lost 2 bases and J 2 bases, leaving 11 bases between the germline ends. The CDR3 has 15 residues. The variable domain in full, completed from reference TRBV28 and TRBJ2-3, reads DVKVTQSSRYLVKRTGEKVFLECVQDMDHENMFWYRQDPGLGLRLIYFSYDVKMKEKGDIPEGYSVSREKKERFSLILESASTNQTSMYLCASSLGRAYTDTQYFGPGTRLTVL.

This clonotype was recorded many times. J is TRBJ1-5 and V is TRBV7-8; 9 nucleotides match TRBD1. J lost 3 bases, V lost 0 bases, and 6 bases had no gene match. There are 17 residues in the CDR3. In germline, CDR1 is SGHVS, CDR2 FQNEAQ. In nucleotides, the CDR3 is TGTGCCAGCAGCTTAGCCCGACAGGGGGTTATCAATCAGCCCCAGCATTTT. Amino acid sequence: CASSLARQGVINQPQHF.

This clonotype was picked up a small number of times. This chain uses TRBV7-3 with TRBJ2-1; a weak D match, TRBD1 (7 bases). Trimming took 3 bases from V and 8 from J, leaving 17 bases between them. Germline V gene sequence: CDR1 SGHTA, CDR2 FQGTGA. This CDR3 has 15 amino acids. CDR3 in DNA: TGTGCCAGCAGCTTCCGACAGGGACTCGAAGATGAGCAGTTCTTC. As protein: CASSFRQGLEDEQFF.

This chain connects TRBV27 to TRBJ2-3, with TRBD1 as a possible D gene (6 bases). Trimming cost V 3 bases and J 10 bases, with 11 bases left between them. Germline CDR1 is MNHEY and CDR2 is SMNVEV (reference sequence). The CDR3 covers 12 residues. For the CDR3, the DNA is TGTGCCAGCAGTTTCCCAGGACAGCCGCAGTATTTT. Its protein product is CASSFPGQPQYF.

In its sample, this clonotype was seen a few times. This chain connects TRBV7-9 to TRBJ2-5; TRBD1 matches at 8 bases. The V segment lost 6 bases and the J segment 3 bases; nucleotides outside the gene matches: 6. Germline CDR1 is SEHNR and CDR2 is FQNEAQ (reference sequence). The CDR3 is 14 residues long. The CDR3 DNA follows: TGTGCCAGCAGATCGGGACAGGAGGAAGAGACCCAGTACTTC. This gives the protein CASRSGQEEETQYF.

This clonotype was detected only a few times. This sequence joins TRBV6-8 and TRBJ2-1, with 8 nucleotides matching TRBD2. Unmatched junction bases numbered 11, after V lost 4 bases and J lost 6 bases. CDR3 length: 16 amino acids. Looked up from germline, CDR1 is MNHGY and CDR2 is SAAAGT. DNA of the CDR3: TGTGCCAGCAGTTCCCTTCGAGCGGGAGCTTTCAATGAGCAGTTCTTC. This codes for CASSSLRAGAFNEQFF.

In DNA, the CDR3 is TGTGCCAGCAGCTCACTAGGGACAGCTGTCGACTCTGGGGCCAACGTCCTGACTTTC. It codes for CASSSLGTAVDSGANVLTF. The rearrangement joins TRBV7-9 to TRBJ2-6; 7 nucleotides match TRBD1. Germline-derived CDR1 and CDR2 are SEHNR and FQNEAQ (reference sequence). The ends lost 4 bases at V and 0 bases at J; junction bases unmatched: 12. This CDR3 comprises 19 residues.

This CDR3 reads CASRSRDVGTQYF. In nucleotides, the CDR3 is TGTGCCAGCAGATCCCGGGACGTTGGTACGCAGTATTTT. V gene TRBV6-2 or TRBV6-3 combines with J gene TRBJ2-3, with D perhaps assigned TRBD1 or TRBD2 (5 bases each). The CDR3 runs to 13 residues. With 6 bases removed from V and 8 bases from J, the gap between germline ends came to 15 bases. CDR1 and CDR2 (germline): MNHEY, SVGEGT.

The chain couples TRBV25-1 to TRBJ1-6; D not resolved. V lost 4 bases, J lost 5 bases, and 9 bases lay in between. CDR1 is MGHDK, CDR2 SYGVNS, per germline. This CDR3 has 14 amino acids. The CDR3 here is CASSAGLDNSPLHF. For the CDR3, the DNA is TGTGCCAGCAGTGCCGGTCTTGATAATTCACCCCTCCACTTT.

Only a few counts were recorded for this clonotype. This chain joins TRBV6-1 and TRBJ2-7; TRBD1 aligns across 7 bases. Germline assignment: CDR1 MNHNS and CDR2 SASEGT. CDR3 length: 11 residues. The V gene end was trimmed by 6 bases and the J gene end by 5 bases; junction bases not matched to a gene: 1. The CDR3 protein is CASRTGHEQYF. The CDR3 DNA follows: TGTGCCAGCAGGACAGGGCACGAGCAGTACTTC.